The 26 T cell receptor beta chains given below trace back to one sample, sequenced in a study of Ad26.COV2.S vaccination and SARS-CoV-2 variants (dated by TCRdb to about 2021). The intended sense of this specimen's treatment or condition label: some 20 received Ad26.COV2.S at low or high dose, single or two shots; about 5 received placebo; per-sample allocation not given. For vaccine and placebo recipients, the sequenced repertoires came from samples collected on day 63 after the first injection. Libraries came from the immunoSEQ multiplex PCR assay. The clones in this table, taken by TCRdb from immuneACCESS, are in-frame only. Not every clone is retained; where verified, under half of the shortfall comes from an unresolved V gene, and the cause of the rest is unknown. The sample yields roughly 400,000 clones; around 93% were counted once. In total, the top ten clones hold over 1.5% of the sample.

This specimen consisted of peripheral blood, obtained in a trial of Ad26.COV2.S vaccine versus placebo. The receptors originated from a person between 18 and 65 years old who received the Ad26.COV2.S COVID-19 vaccine or a placebo.

This chain connects TRBV24-1 to TRBJ1-5; maybe TRBD1 (5 bases). Trimming left V 10 bases short and J 3 bases short, with 24 bases between. This CDR3 is built from 17 residues. The germline gives CDR1 KGHDR, CDR2 SFDVKD. The CDR3, as DNA: TGTGCCACGGGGGTTCCCTCGAACAGCCCTTTCAATCAGCCCCAGCATTTT. Protein product: CATGVPSNSPFNQPQHF.

The sample holds a few counts of this clone. The V call is TRBV6-2 or TRBV6-3, the J call TRBJ2-3; TRBD2 aligns across 8 bases. Germline CDR1 MNHEY, CDR2 SVGEGT. V shed 1 base, J shed 5 bases, and the junction held 14 bases outside the gene matches. This CDR3 has 18 residues. The CDR3 protein is CASSYLTYRAGDGDTQYF. The CDR3 DNA reads TGTGCCAGCAGTTACTTGACCTATCGAGCGGGGGATGGAGATACGCAGTATTTT.

This clone has a single count. V gene TRBV30 combines with J gene TRBJ2-7; D perhaps matches TRBD1 (5 bases). V gave up 5 bases and J gave up 6 bases, with 14 bases separating them. The germline V gene encodes CDR1 GTSNPN and CDR2 SVGIG (reference sequence). The CDR3 runs to 12 residues. The chain's CDR3 is CAWSRTPPEQYF. For the CDR3, the DNA is TGTGCCTGGTCCCGGACACCCCCCGAGCAGTACTTC.

The chain is built from TRBV5-5 and TRBJ2-7; no reliable D call. Germline CDR1 reads SGHKS; CDR2 reads YYEKEE (reference sequence). The CDR3 contains 11 residues. Trimming removed 3 bases from V and 2 bases from J, with 3 bases in between. The CDR3 is CASSSTYEQYF. In DNA form, the CDR3 reads TGTGCCAGCAGCTCTACCTACGAGCAGTACTTC.

Here the CDR3 DNA reads TGTGCCAGCAGTTTAGGACCCGGCTACACCTTC. Amino acids: CASSLGPGYTF. The V gene is TRBV12-3 or TRBV12-4, the J gene TRBJ1-2; no reliable D call. V lost 1 base and J lost 8, with 5 bases in between. This CDR3 region has 11 residues.

The chain uses TRBV7-8 and TRBJ1-2; 7 nucleotides align to TRBD1. The J segment lost 1 base and the V segment lost 5 bases, leaving 1 base of the junction unmatched. Germline CDR1 is SGHVS and CDR2 is FQNEAQ. The CDR3 runs to 13 residues. CDR3 amino acids: CASSQGGNYGYTF. Here the CDR3 DNA reads TGTGCCAGCAGCCAGGGGGGTAACTATGGCTACACCTTC.

The V gene is TRBV9, the J gene TRBJ2-3, with 12 bases fitting TRBD2. CDR1 and CDR2 from the germline V gene are SGDLS and YYNGEE. Trimming removed 3 bases from V and 3 bases from J; junction bases left unmatched: 8. The CDR3 totals 17 residues. The CDR3 loop is CASSGPGLAGWTDTQYF. CDR3 bases: TGTGCCAGCAGCGGTCCGGGACTAGCGGGTTGGACAGATACGCAGTATTTT.

CDR3 DNA: TGTGCCAGCAGTGAAGCGTATGCGGAGAAAAACGACTATGGCTACACCTTC. As protein: CASSEAYAEKNDYGYTF. The J gene is TRBJ1-2, the V gene TRBV2; D not certain. Trimming took 0 bases from V and 3 from J, leaving 17 bases between them. This CDR3 has 17 amino acids. From germline, CDR1 is SNHLY and CDR2 FYNNEI. The whole variable domain, remainder taken from reference TRBV2 and TRBJ1-2, is EPEVTQTPSHQVTQMGQEVILRCVPISNHLYFYWYRQILGQKVEFLVSFYNNEISEKSEIFDDQFSVERPDGSNFTLKIRSTKLEDSAMYFCASSEAYAEKNDYGYTFGSGTRLTVV.

The chain joins TRBV19 to TRBJ2-1, with TRBD2 matching over 11 bases. The CDR3 covers 16 residues. Germline-derived CDR1 and CDR2 are LNHDA and SQIVND (reference sequence). V shed 4 bases, J shed 7 bases, and the junction held 9 bases outside the gene matches. CDR3 nucleotide sequence: TGTGCCAGTAGTACAATCCTAGCGGGGGGAACAAATGAGCAGTTCTTC. It encodes CASSTILAGGTNEQFF.

This clone was observed once. The genes are TRBV7-9 and TRBJ1-5; 11 bases match TRBD1. The trim removed 2 bases at V and 7 bases at J, leaving 10 bases unmatched. The CDR3 has 17 amino acids. The germline V gene has CDR1 SEHNR and CDR2 FQNEAQ (reference sequence). The CDR3 DNA sequence: TGTGCCAGCAGCTTAATCCCCGGACAGGGGGCTGGACAGCCCCAGCATTTT. Residues: CASSLIPGQGAGQPQHF.

This chain uses TRBV5-6 with TRBJ1-1, with TRBD1 identical over 8 bases. Germline CDR1 reads SGHDT; CDR2 reads YYEEEE. The CDR3 runs to 12 residues. V lost 4 bases and J lost 9; bases outside the gene matches: 5. CDR3 residues: CASSPGTGKAFF. The CDR3, as DNA: TGTGCCAGCAGCCCCGGGACAGGCAAAGCTTTCTTT.

The V and J genes are TRBV4-3 and TRBJ1-5, with 8 bases matching TRBD1. This CDR3 is 15 amino acids long. V was pared by 1 base and J by 6 bases, with 5 bases of the junction left unmatched. Per germline, CDR1 LGHNA and CDR2 YSLEER. The DNA of the CDR3 is TGCGCCAGCAGCCAAGCACAGGGGGTGAGTCAGCCCCAGCATTTT. Translating it yields CASSQAQGVSQPQHF.

V usage is TRBV6-6 and J usage is TRBJ2-2; 7 nucleotides match TRBD2. With 0 bases clipped from V and 6 bases from J, the junction kept 4 bases outside the gene matches. Germline V lookup: CDR1 MNHNY, CDR2 SVGAGI (reference sequence). The CDR3 runs 15 residues. The CDR3 DNA reads as TGTGCCAGCAGTTACTCGATGGCGGGAGCCGGGGAGCTGTTTTTT. Its protein is CASSYSMAGAGELFF.

This rearrangement joins TRBV5-1 to TRBJ1-6, with a weak D call TRBD1 (5 bases). Between the trimmed V and J ends, which lost 4 bases and 5 bases, there was a span of 10 bases. The CDR3 is made up of 14 amino acids. Germline values: CDR1 SGHRS, CDR2 YFSETQ. The CDR3 sequence is CASSDGTDNSPLHF. The CDR3 nucleotides are TGCGCCAGCAGCGACGGGACCGATAATTCACCCCTCCACTTT.

A note on this clone: The same CDR3 is also encoded by other DNA sequences in this sample. The V gene is TRBV5-1, the J gene TRBJ2-5; TRBD2 agrees at 7 bases. V trimming: 2 bases; J trimming: 0 bases; junction bases outside the gene matches: 1. Germline CDR1 and CDR2: SGHRS and YFSETQ. This CDR3 contains 14 residues. The CDR3 DNA sequence: TGCGCCAGCAGCTTCGGGGGGTACCAAGAGACCCAGTACTTC. It codes for CASSFGGYQETQYF.

The V and J genes are TRBV28 and TRBJ2-3, with 7 positions matching TRBD2. The length of the CDR3 is 14 residues. Germline trimming cut 8 bases from V and 1 base from J; bases unmatched to any gene: 6. Germline loops: CDR1 MDHEN, CDR2 SYDVKM. The DNA for the CDR3 is TGTGCCAGCGACGGGGGGAGGGGCACAGATACGCAGTATTTT. It codes for CASDGGRGTDTQYF. The full variable domain, rest sourced from reference TRBV28 and TRBJ2-3, is DVKVTQSSRYLVKRTGEKVFLECVQDMDHENMFWYRQDPGLGLRLIYFSYDVKMKEKGDIPEGYSVSREKKERFSLILESASTNQTSMYLCASDGGRGTDTQYFGPGTRLTVL.

J is TRBJ1-5 and V is TRBV28, with 8 bases lining up with TRBD1. V lost 3 bases and J lost 3; bases outside the gene matches: 4. Germline assignment: CDR1 MDHEN and CDR2 SYDVKM. The CDR3 is 15 residues long. This chain's CDR3 is CASSFPGGHNQPQHF. The CDR3, as DNA: TGTGCCAGCAGTTTTCCAGGGGGCCACAATCAGCCCCAGCATTTT.

This clone has only one observation. J is TRBJ1-1 and V is TRBV7-8; no firm D call. This CDR3 has 14 amino acids. Germline V gene data show CDR1 as SGHVS and CDR2 as FQNEAQ. V lost 5 bases and J 0 bases, leaving 10 bases between the germline ends. This CDR3 reads CASSPTGMNTEAFF. The CDR3 region has the DNA TGTGCCAGCAGCCCTACTGGGATGAACACTGAAGCTTTCTTT.

The CDR3 nucleotides are TGCGCCAGCAGCCAAGATCGAACAGAAACTTCCACAGATACGCAGTATTTT. Amino acids: CASSQDRTETSTDTQYF. The chain links TRBV4-3 to TRBJ2-3; D gene uncertain. Trimming took off 0 bases at V and 2 bases at J, with 15 bases between the two ends. Germline V gene sequence: CDR1 LGHNA, CDR2 YSLEER. This CDR3 comprises 17 residues.

The chain has TRBV7-8 and TRBJ1-1; the D is unclear. The CDR3 loop spans 13 amino acids. Germline CDR1 reads SGHVS; CDR2 reads FQNEAQ. Trimming took 1 base from V and 3 from J, leaving 6 bases between them. The CDR3 sequence is CASSLVRDTEAFF. The CDR3 nucleotides read TGTGCCAGCAGCTTAGTCCGGGACACTGAAGCTTTCTTT.

This rearrangement joins TRBV19 to TRBJ2-6; tentative D call: TRBD2 (6 bases). The CDR3 runs 15 residues. The V end was cut by 6 bases, the J end by 1 base, with 10 bases between. The germline CDR1 and CDR2 sequences are LNHDA and SQIVND (reference sequence). This CDR3 is CASRFRGSGANVLTF. The CDR3 DNA is TGTGCCAGTAGGTTCCGGGGGTCTGGGGCCAACGTCCTGACTTTC.

The gene calls are TRBV7-9 and TRBJ1-2, with D uncertain. The V end lost 5 bases, the J end lost 1 base, and 14 bases lay between the germline ends. The CDR3 extends over 15 amino acids. Germline V CDR1 and CDR2: SEHNR, FQNEAQ (reference sequence). CDR3 residues: CASSPPAGINYGYTF. For the CDR3, the DNA is TGTGCCAGCAGCCCACCAGCAGGAATTAACTATGGCTACACCTTC.

This clone was seen only once. This sequence joins TRBV7-6 and TRBJ2-5, with 8 bases that match TRBD2. The J segment lost 3 bases and the V segment lost 5 bases, leaving 14 bases of the junction unmatched. The CDR3 has 17 amino acids. Germline-derived CDR1 and CDR2 are SGHVS and FNYEAQ. The CDR3, as DNA: TGTGCCAGCAGCCTAGGCGGGGTAGCGGGGAGAAAAGAGACCCAGTACTTC. Amino acid sequence: CASSLGGVAGRKETQYF.

This chain links TRBV19 with TRBJ1-1; 8 bases map to TRBD1. Germline lookup yields CDR1 LNHDA and CDR2 SQIVND (reference sequence). The CDR3 contains 14 residues. The V segment lost 6 bases and the J segment 0 bases; nucleotides outside the gene matches: 3. The CDR3 is CASSLRGLNTEAFF. The CDR3 bases are TGTGCCAGTAGCCTCAGGGGGCTGAACACTGAAGCTTTCTTT.

The J gene is TRBJ1-4, the V gene TRBV6-5; 7 bases match TRBD1. V lost 2 bases to trimming and J lost 6 bases; unmatched junction nucleotides: 9. CDR1 and CDR2 from the germline V gene are MNHEY and SVGAGI. This CDR3 spans 16 amino acids. This CDR3 reads CASSYPAGQVDEKLFF. The CDR3 nucleotides are TGTGCCAGCAGTTACCCCGCCGGACAGGTAGATGAAAAACTGTTTTTT.

In DNA form, the CDR3 reads TGTGCCAGCAGCTTATTCCTCCTGGGACAGGGTAATTGGAATGAGCAGTTCTTC. It codes for CASSLFLLGQGNWNEQFF. The chain couples TRBV7-9 to TRBJ2-1, with 9 positions matching TRBD1. V was pared by 2 bases and J by 7 bases, with 15 bases of the junction left unmatched. Looked up from germline, CDR1 is SEHNR and CDR2 is FQNEAQ (reference sequence). This CDR3 region has 18 residues.